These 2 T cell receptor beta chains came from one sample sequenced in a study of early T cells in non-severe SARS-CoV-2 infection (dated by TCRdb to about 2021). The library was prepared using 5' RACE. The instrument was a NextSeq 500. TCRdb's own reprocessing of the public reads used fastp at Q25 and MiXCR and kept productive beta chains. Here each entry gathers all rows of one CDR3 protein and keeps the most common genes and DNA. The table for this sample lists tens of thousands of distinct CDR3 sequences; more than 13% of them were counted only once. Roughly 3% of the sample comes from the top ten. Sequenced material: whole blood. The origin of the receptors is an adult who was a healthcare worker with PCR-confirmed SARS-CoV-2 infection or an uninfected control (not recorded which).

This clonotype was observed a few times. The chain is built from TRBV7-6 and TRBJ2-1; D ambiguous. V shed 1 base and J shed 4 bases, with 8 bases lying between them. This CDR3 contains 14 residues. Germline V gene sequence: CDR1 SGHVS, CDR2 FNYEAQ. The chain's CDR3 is CASSLVQGYNEQFF. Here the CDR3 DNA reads TGTGCCAGCAGCTTAGTTCAAGGATACAATGAGCAGTTCTTC.

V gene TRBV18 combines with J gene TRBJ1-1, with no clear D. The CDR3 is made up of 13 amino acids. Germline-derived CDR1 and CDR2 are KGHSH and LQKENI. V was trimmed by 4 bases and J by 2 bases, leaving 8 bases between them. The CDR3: CASSQSTNTEAFF. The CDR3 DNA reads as TGTGCCAGCTCACAGTCGACCAACACTGAAGCTTTCTTT.